Listed below are T cell receptor beta chains from one sample, sequenced in a study of T cells after yellow fever vaccination. TCRdb fed the 5' RACE reads into MiXCR, producing one record per CDR3 protein. The data hold hundreds of thousands of distinct CDR3 sequences, with around 20% observed a single time. Source: PBMCs, taken before the yellow fever booster vaccination. The origin of the receptors is a man aged 18 to 29 who received the YFV17D yellow fever vaccine. Each CDR3 is given with its conserved first and last residue. The D gene is left open where the match is weak. Where a row states a size, it is once, few, many or the class of an expanded clone; other rows omit it.

V gene	J gene	clone size	D gene	CDR3 DNA	CDR3 protein
TRBV20-1	TRBJ2-1	.	.	TGCAGTGCTAGACTGGGCCACAGCTCCTACAATGAGCAGTTCTTC	CSARLGHSSYNEQFF
TRBV7-9	TRBJ2-1	.	TRBD2	TGTGCCAGCAGCTTGCCCGGACTAGCGGGCTCCTACAATGAGCAGTTCTTC	CASSLPGLAGSYNEQFF
TRBV7-9	TRBJ2-1	.	.	TGTGCCAGCAATGCGGGGTGGGGAGATAACAATGAGCAGTTCTTC	CASNAGWGDNNEQFF
TRBV3-1	TRBJ1-2	.	.	TGTGCCAGCAGCCAACCGGACTATGGCTACACCTTC	CASSQPDYGYTF
TRBV18	TRBJ1-4	.	.	TGTGCCAGCTCAACGATTAATGAAAAACTGTTTTTT	CASSTINEKLFF
TRBV4-3	TRBJ2-2	few	TRBD2	TGCGCCAGCAGCCAATGGGGACTAGCGGGGGGCACCGGGGAGCTGTTTTTT	CASSQWGLAGGTGELFF
TRBV12-3/TRBV12-4	TRBJ1-5	.	.	TGTGCCAGCAGTTTGGGGGAGAGGGTTCAGCCCCAGCATTTT	CASSLGERVQPQHF
TRBV20-1	TRBJ2-5	.	TRBD2	TGCAGTGCTTGGGAAGCGGGGGCTCAAGAGACCCAGTACTTC	CSAWEAGAQETQYF
TRBV5-1	TRBJ2-5	once	.	TGCGCCAGCAGCTTGGTCACGGGGTTGGAGACCCAGTACTTC	CASSLVTGLETQYF
TRBV7-2	TRBJ1-2	.	.	TGTGCCAGCACCCAGGGACTCGGCTATGGCTACACCTTC	CASTQGLGYGYTF
TRBV7-8	TRBJ2-5	.	.	TGTGCCAGCAGCACCCGCCGGGAGCAAGGGGGGCGGGAGACCCAGTACTTC	CASSTRREQGGRETQYF
TRBV12-3/TRBV12-4	TRBJ2-5	few	TRBD2	TGTGCCAGCAGTTTGAACAGCGGGGATTGGGAGACCCAGTACTTC	CASSLNSGDWETQYF
TRBV18	TRBJ2-2	few	TRBD1	TGTGCCAGCTCACGAGGACAGGGGTACACCGGGGAGCTGTTTTTT	CASSRGQGYTGELFF
TRBV29-1	TRBJ2-7	few	.	TGCAGCGTTGTGGTGGCAGGGACCTACGAGCAGTACTTC	CSVVVAGTYEQYF
TRBV5-8	TRBJ2-3	.	.	TGTGCCAGCAGCTTGATGGGGGCTAGCACAGATACGCAGTATTTT	CASSLMGASTDTQYF
TRBV5-6	TRBJ1-1	.	.	TGTGCCAGCAGGCCCCTGGGGACAATGGGGACTGAAGCTTTCTTT	CASRPLGTMGTEAFF
TRBV4-3	TRBJ1-1	once	.	TGCGCCAGCAGCCAAGTTGTCAGAGGACTGAACACTGAAGCTTTCTTT	CASSQVVRGLNTEAFF
TRBV7-2	TRBJ2-3	.	.	TGTGCCAGCAGCTTTCAAGGAGGCGCAGATACGCAGTATTTT	CASSFQGGADTQYF
TRBV5-8	TRBJ2-1	.	TRBD2	TGTGCCAGCAGCTTTCCACTAGCGGACGAGCAGTTCTTC	CASSFPLADEQFF
TRBV5-1	TRBJ1-1	.	.	TGCGCCAGCAGCTTAGAACCAGCTATGAACACTGAAGCTTTCTTT	CASSLEPAMNTEAFF
TRBV20-1	TRBJ2-3	.	.	TGCAGTGCTCGTGGGACTCAGACCACAGATACGCAGTATTTT	CSARGTQTTDTQYF
TRBV5-1	TRBJ1-1	.	.	TGCGCCAGCAGCTTGGGTTGGGGGCTCGACACTGAAGCTTTCTTT	CASSLGWGLDTEAFF
TRBV6-2/TRBV6-3	TRBJ2-3	medium-sized	.	TGTGCCAGCAGTTTGACTAGCACAGATACGCAGTATTTT	CASSLTSTDTQYF
TRBV7-8	TRBJ2-3	once	.	TGTGCCAGCAGCCCATGGACGGGGAGGACAGATACGCAGTATTTT	CASSPWTGRTDTQYF
TRBV7-2	TRBJ2-3	.	.	TGTGCCAGCAGCCCCGCGTCGGAGGTAGCTACGCAGTATTTT	CASSPASEVATQYF
TRBV29-1	TRBJ2-5	.	.	TGCAGCGTTGAAGGGGGGGGCGCTGGAGAGACCCAGTACTTC	CSVEGGGAGETQYF
TRBV29-1	TRBJ2-1	many	.	TGCAGCGTTGTGGGTACAGGATACAATGAGCAGTTCTTC	CSVVGTGYNEQFF
TRBV24-1	TRBJ2-1	.	TRBD1	TGTGCCACCTGTGACGGGACAGGGGGCTACAATGAGCAGTTCTTC	CATCDGTGGYNEQFF
TRBV6-1	TRBJ2-5	.	TRBD1	TGTGCCAGCAGTGATTGGGGACAGCAAGAGACCCAGTACTTC	CASSDWGQQETQYF
TRBV5-1	TRBJ2-3	.	.	TGCGCCAGCAGCTTGGCCGTCAGTCCGGATACGCAGTATTTT	CASSLAVSPDTQYF
TRBV9	TRBJ2-2	many	TRBD2	TGTGCCAGCAGCAATTCAGCGGGGGGTTTCACCGGGGAGCTGTTTTTT	CASSNSAGGFTGELFF
TRBV5-1	TRBJ2-2	few	TRBD2	TGCGCCAGCAGCTTTGGCCCGGGACTAGCGGGGGGCTTGAGGACCGGGGAGCTGTTTTTT	CASSFGPGLAGGLRTGELFF
TRBV5-1	TRBJ2-2	.	.	TGCGCCAGCACCCGACAGGAATTGACCGGGGAGCTGTTTTTT	CASTRQELTGELFF
TRBV20-1	TRBJ1-1	.	.	TGCAGTGCTAAAGTGGCCTCCTCGCCGGGCACTGAAGCTTTCTTT	CSAKVASSPGTEAFF
TRBV6-6	TRBJ1-5	.	TRBD1	TGTGCCAGCAGTTACTCGGGACAGGGGGTTCAGCCCCAGCATTTT	CASSYSGQGVQPQHF
TRBV7-6	TRBJ2-2	few	.	TGTGCCAGCAGCTTATATGGCACCGGGGAGCTGTTTTTT	CASSLYGTGELFF
TRBV5-1	TRBJ2-3	.	TRBD2	TGCGCCAGCAGCTTGGCGGCGGGGGGGTCCACAGATACGCAGTATTTT	CASSLAAGGSTDTQYF
TRBV5-5	TRBJ2-5	few	.	TGTGCCAGCAGCCCTAAGGGCCTTCGAGGAGGGGAGACCCAGTACTTC	CASSPKGLRGGETQYF
TRBV9	TRBJ1-1	few	.	TGTGCCAGCACCGTATGGGGACTCCTACTTCCGAACACTGAAGCTTTCTTT	CASTVWGLLLPNTEAFF
TRBV20-1	TRBJ2-7	.	TRBD1	TGCAGTGCTAGTATTGCTAGACAGGGGGTTGTGGAGCAGTACTTC	CSASIARQGVVEQYF
TRBV2	TRBJ1-1	few	.	TGTGCCAGTTCCCGGCTGGCTGAAGCTTTCTTT	CASSRLAEAFF
TRBV29-1	TRBJ2-1	.	TRBD2	TGCAGCGGGAGGGCGCGGGGGGCAAAAAGTGAGCAGTTCTTC	CSGRARGAKSEQFF
TRBV14	TRBJ1-1	.	.	TGTGCCAGCAGCCTCGATGCGGGAGGTTCTGAAGCTTTCTTT	CASSLDAGGSEAFF
TRBV2	TRBJ2-3	.	.	TGTGCCAGCAGTGCCAGCGGGGATACGCAGTATTTT	CASSASGDTQYF
TRBV11-2	TRBJ2-1	once	.	TGTGCCAGCAGACAGGGCGGGGAGGATGAGCAGTTCTTC	CASRQGGEDEQFF
TRBV6-5	TRBJ2-3	many	TRBD2	TGTGCCAGCAAATGGCGGGGGGGGCCAGATACGCAGTATTTT	CASKWRGGPDTQYF
TRBV7-2	TRBJ2-3	.	TRBD2	TGTGCCAGCAGCTCCCATGGACTAGCGGGGGCAGATACGCAGTATTTT	CASSSHGLAGADTQYF
TRBV6-5	TRBJ1-1	few	TRBD1	TGTGCCAGCAGGGCCGACAGGGGATCCACTGAAGCTTTCTTT	CASRADRGSTEAFF
TRBV4-3	TRBJ2-2	few	TRBD2	TGCGCCAGCAGCCGGACTAGCGGTACCGGGGAGCTGTTTTTT	CASSRTSGTGELFF
TRBV5-1	TRBJ1-1	.	.	TGCGCCAGCAGCTTGCGCAGGGGAGGCGAGAACACTGAAGCTTTCTTT	CASSLRRGGENTEAFF
TRBV12-3/TRBV12-4	TRBJ1-2	many	.	TGTGCCAGCAGTTTGAGGGACTATGGCTACACCTTC	CASSLRDYGYTF
TRBV12-3/TRBV12-4	TRBJ2-3	few	.	TGTGCCAGCAGTTTAGCCTTAACCCCTAGCACAGATACGCAGTATTTT	CASSLALTPSTDTQYF
TRBV20-1	TRBJ2-7	.	TRBD1	TGCAGTGCCACTGGCGAGACAGGGTCTTCCTACGAGCAGTACTTC	CSATGETGSSYEQYF
TRBV2	TRBJ2-5	.	.	TGTGCCAGCAGTGAAGAGATGGGGGAGACCCAGTACTTC	CASSEEMGETQYF
TRBV6-1	TRBJ2-3	.	.	TGTGCCAGCAGTGATGTGAGGGGCACTAGCACAGATACGCAGTATTTT	CASSDVRGTSTDTQYF